Reported below is one T cell receptor beta chain. This clonotype has more than one count but fewer than ten. Its target antigen remains unknown. No much larger clone exists at a distance of one base, and base qualities are not known. CDR1 and CDR2 were assigned from the germline V gene as SGDLS and YYNGEE. The CDR3 measures 9 amino acids from cysteine to phenylalanine. CDR3 DNA only is kept here, 27 bases in frame from base 1. V is shortened by 10 bases, J by 8 bases, and the region joining them spans 10 bases. The record originates from a study of identical twins (dated by TCRdb to the mid-2010s). In the study overall: To test whether fetal clonotypes persist, this study deep-sequenced TCR alpha and beta repertoires from monozygotic twins, from unrelated adults of various ages, and from cord blood. Replicate twin experiments were performed at different times using different library preparation protocols to rule out contamination. Results the study describes overall, beyond this receptor: Zero-insertion analyses could be partly confounded by invariant T cells such as MAIT and iNKT, though diverse VJ usage argued against such confounding for most clonotypes. Compared with coincidental sharing between unrelated individuals, an excess of low generation-probability sequences was observed among out-of-frame TCR alpha sequences shared between twins. The excess sharing between twins in beta out-of-frame sequences was weaker because fewer shared sequences reduced the signal-to-noise ratio. In monozygotic twins, recombination models systematically underestimated out-of-frame TCR alpha sharing, but the models matched the sharing seen between unrelated individuals. Fewer insertions were carried by abundant cord blood beta clonotypes; a weaker similar trend was observed in young adult naive repertoires, while no such trend was observed in memory repertoires. Because the same donors could not be followed over many years, conclusions were based on cross-sectional statistical analysis.

Libraries came from 5' RACE. The instrument given in TCRdb is Illumina HiSeq 2000. A universal primer binding site was introduced by template switching, and a unique molecular identifier was present in the final cDNA, enabling accurate counting of TCR cDNA molecules. Specific primers in the conserved constant-segment region were used to synthesize first-strand cDNA for the TCR alpha and beta chains. To control for contamination, every cDNA library was double barcoded, receiving both a SMART-Mk sample barcode and Illumina barcodes. Two successive PCR steps introduced TruSeq adapter sequences along with Illumina sample barcodes. The TCR alpha and beta cDNA libraries were sequenced on the Illumina HiSeq platform using custom primers. Turning to the authors' computational methods: MiGEC processed the raw reads to extract unique molecular identifiers, while MiXCR was used to determine the CDR3 positions. For each individual, recombination models were inferred using an EM algorithm with the repgenHMM and IGoR tools. The analysis of shared clonotypes was done with the tcR package in R, with sharing normalized by the product of cloneset sizes. To study raw recombination free of thymic and clonal selection effects, out-of-frame nonproductive sequences were analyzed. TCRdb's own reprocessing of the public reads used fastp at Q25 and MiXCR and kept productive beta chains. Every distinct CDR3 protein forms one entry, paired with its most common genes and DNA. These V and J calls derive from TCRdb rather than the authors' analysis. The sample yields about 530,000 distinct CDR3 sequences; more than 20% were counted once. The ten largest clones represent around 0.47% of the sample.

All donors were healthy Caucasians. The twin cohort comprised three pairs of female monozygotic twins, all aged about 18 to 30 years. CD4+ and CD8+ T cell populations were isolated with positive isolation kits from Invitrogen. These records were also assigned to another study, of yellow fever vaccine responses in identical twins. From the second report: According to the authors, the vaccine-induced T cell response in identical twins seemed to be partly convergent and partly specific to each individual. In the study, vaccine-responding T cell clones were precisely tracked in identical twins.

The material sequenced was CD4+ T cells sorted from blood. The TCR sequence derives from a woman younger than 35 in good health. The rearranged segments are TRBV9 and TRBJ2-7, with the identity of the D gene unclear. The DNA sequence is TGTGCCCTAAGTCATAAGCAGTACTTC. Its amino acids are CALSHKQYF.